Listed below are T cell receptor beta chains from one sample, sequenced in a study of cytomegalovirus exposure and HLA in healthy donors. Some clones are missing from TCRdb's copy, which holds only in-frame ones; the method was immunoSEQ multiplex PCR. The data hold 95,000 to 120,000 clones, with roughly 67% observed a single time. Material for sequencing was PBMCs. These receptors all stem from a man aged 18 to 30 in good health and CMV-seropositive. Each CDR3 is given with its conserved first and last residue. The D gene is left open where the match is weak. Some rows mark clone size as missing; the rest say once, few, many or name a class of expanded clone.

j_call,d_call,clone_size,v_call,cdr3_aa,cdr3_nt
TRBJ2-5,-,-,TRBV9,CASSVGNREETQYF,TGTGCCAGCAGCGTAGGTAACAGGGAAGAGACCCAGTACTTC
TRBJ2-1,TRBD2,-,TRBV11-2,CASSSRGGAGEQFF,TGTGCCAGCAGCTCCCGGGGAGGGGCGGGTGAGCAGTTCTTC
TRBJ2-5,TRBD2,few,TRBV7-7,CASSSSGEIQETQYF,TGTGCCAGCAGCTCTAGCGGAGAGATTCAAGAGACCCAGTACTTC
TRBJ1-1,-,medium-sized,TRBV5-1,CASGAEMNTEAFF,TGCGCCAGCGGGGCAGAAATGAACACTGAAGCTTTCTTT
TRBJ1-1,TRBD1,-,TRBV9,CASSIGTEPSMNTEAFF,TGTGCCAGCAGCATCGGGACAGAGCCTTCCATGAACACTGAAGCTTTCTTT
TRBJ2-4,-,-,TRBV7-2,CASSLVAGAKNIQYF,TGTGCCAGCAGCTTAGTCGCAGGAGCCAAAAACATTCAGTACTTC
TRBJ1-4,-,-,TRBV5-1,CASSLGATNEKLFF,TGCGCCAGCAGCTTAGGGGCTACCAATGAAAAACTGTTTTTT
TRBJ1-2,-,-,TRBV5-5,CASSWTDTNYGYTF,TGTGCCAGCAGCTGGACAGACACTAACTATGGCTACACCTTC
TRBJ2-3,TRBD1,-,TRBV25-1,CASSIMDRADTQYF,TGTGCCAGCAGTATCATGGACAGGGCTGATACGCAGTATTTT
TRBJ1-1,TRBD1,few,TRBV6-6,CASRYGQGYTNTEAFF,TGTGCCAGCAGATACGGACAGGGCTATACTAACACTGAAGCTTTCTTT
TRBJ2-1,TRBD1,-,TRBV2,CASSLDRVDEQFF,TGTGCCAGCAGTCTAGACAGGGTTGATGAGCAGTTCTTC
TRBJ1-1,TRBD1,-,TRBV5-1,CASSLSGGTEAFF,TGCGCCAGCAGCTTGTCAGGGGGCACTGAAGCTTTCTTT
TRBJ2-5,-,-,TRBV7-9,CASSLALAVQETQYF,TGTGCCAGCAGCTTAGCGCTGGCAGTCCAAGAGACCCAGTACTTC
TRBJ1-5,-,-,TRBV11-2,CASSLTGTHQPQHF,TGTGCCAGCAGTCTTACAGGGACCCACCAGCCCCAGCATTTT
TRBJ2-7,-,-,TRBV5-5,CASSLYGRDYEQYF,TGTGCCAGCAGCTTGTATGGCAGGGACTACGAGCAGTACTTC
TRBJ2-7,-,-,TRBV11-3,CASSLEQNYEQYF,TGTGCCAGCAGCTTAGAACAGAACTACGAGCAGTACTTC
TRBJ2-3,TRBD2,-,TRBV5-4,CASRTSGGTDTQYF,TGTGCCAGCAGGACTAGCGGGGGCACAGATACGCAGTATTTT
TRBJ1-2,-,-,TRBV6-1,CASVLGMEGYGYTF,TGTGCCAGCGTGTTGGGGATGGAGGGGTATGGCTACACCTTC
TRBJ2-3,TRBD2,-,TRBV7-9,CASSFSGGSDTQYF,TGTGCCAGCAGCTTTAGCGGGGGTTCAGATACGCAGTATTTT
TRBJ2-1,TRBD2,-,TRBV2,CASSPGRVANEQFF,TGTGCCAGCAGCCCTGGGAGGGTTGCGAATGAGCAGTTCTTC
TRBJ2-1,TRBD2,-,TRBV2,CASSARTSGLRNEQFF,TGTGCCAGCAGCGCTCGGACTAGCGGTTTGAGAAATGAGCAGTTCTTC
TRBJ1-1,-,few,TRBV18,CASSRQTNTEAFF,TGTGCCAGCTCACGACAGACGAACACTGAAGCTTTCTTT
TRBJ2-5,-,-,TRBV6-1,CASNGEIQETQYF,TGTGCCAGCAACGGAGAGATCCAAGAGACCCAGTACTTC
TRBJ1-5,TRBD1,few,TRBV2,CASSEGQPNQPQHF,TGTGCCAGCAGTGAGGGACAGCCTAATCAGCCCCAGCATTTT
TRBJ1-1,-,few,TRBV30,CAWARTAANTEAFF,TGTGCCTGGGCACGGACAGCTGCGAACACTGAAGCTTTCTTT
TRBJ1-1,-,-,TRBV19,CASSILGGKAFF,TGTGCCAGTAGTATCTTGGGAGGTAAGGCTTTCTTT
TRBJ1-3,TRBD1,few,TRBV6-5,CASSYDTGAYGNTIYF,TGTGCCAGCAGTTACGACACAGGGGCTTATGGAAACACCATATATTTT
TRBJ2-1,-,-,TRBV28,CASSRQGKYNEQFF,TGTGCCAGCAGTAGGCAGGGGAAATACAATGAGCAGTTCTTC
TRBJ1-1,-,-,TRBV6-1,CASSERGGWGYTEAFF,TGTGCCAGCAGTGAAAGGGGGGGGTGGGGGTACACTGAAGCTTTCTTT
TRBJ1-1,-,-,TRBV19,CASSIGVGWSTEAFF,TGTGCCAGTAGTATAGGAGTCGGGTGGAGCACTGAAGCTTTCTTT
TRBJ2-7,-,-,TRBV5-1,CASSVSTGTYEQYF,TGCGCCAGCAGCGTATCGACAGGTACCTACGAGCAGTACTTC
TRBJ2-7,TRBD2,-,TRBV11-3,CASSYAGGYEQYF,TGTGCCAGCAGTTATGCGGGGGGCTACGAGCAGTACTTC
TRBJ1-1,-,many,TRBV27,CASSFGEGITEAFF,TGTGCCAGCAGTTTTGGCGAGGGTATCACTGAAGCTTTCTTT
TRBJ2-5,TRBD2,-,TRBV5-1,CASSTSGGTETQYF,TGCGCCAGCAGCACTAGCGGGGGTACAGAGACCCAGTACTTC
TRBJ2-5,-,-,TRBV5-1,CASSYIGGQETQYF,TGCGCCAGCAGCTACATAGGGGGTCAAGAGACCCAGTACTTC
TRBJ2-1,TRBD1,-,TRBV29-1,CSVDYEGAEYNEQFF,TGCAGCGTTGATTATGAGGGGGCCGAATACAATGAGCAGTTCTTC
TRBJ1-2,TRBD1,-,TRBV4-1,CASSRGTGDIGGYTF,TGCGCCAGCAGCCGAGGGACAGGGGATATTGGTGGCTACACCTTC
TRBJ1-3,TRBD1,-,TRBV6-1,CASRQGISGNTIYF,TGTGCCAGTAGACAGGGAATCTCTGGAAACACCATATATTTT
TRBJ1-5,-,-,TRBV21-1,CASSMGARDSNQPQHF,TGTGCCAGCAGCATGGGGGCGAGAGATAGCAATCAGCCCCAGCATTTT
TRBJ2-7,TRBD1,-,TRBV19,CASSPIPGQNYEQYF,TGTGCCAGTAGTCCTATCCCGGGACAGAACTACGAGCAGTACTTC
TRBJ2-3,TRBD1,few,TRBV6-1,CASSERGQGDTQYF,TGTGCCAGCAGTGAAAGAGGACAGGGAGATACGCAGTATTTT
TRBJ1-1,-,-,TRBV20-1,CSTTGTEAFF,TGCAGTACCACGGGCACTGAAGCTTTCTTT
TRBJ1-2,-,-,TRBV4-1,CASSPPPDGYYGYTF,TGCGCCAGCAGCCCCCCCCCTGACGGGTACTATGGCTACACCTTC
TRBJ2-1,-,-,TRBV29-1,CSVSTGQARQFF,TGCAGCGTTTCGACAGGCCAGGCGAGACAGTTCTTC
TRBJ1-4,-,-,TRBV7-9,CASSQTGFNEKLFF,TGTGCCAGCAGCCAAACAGGGTTTAATGAAAAACTGTTTTTT